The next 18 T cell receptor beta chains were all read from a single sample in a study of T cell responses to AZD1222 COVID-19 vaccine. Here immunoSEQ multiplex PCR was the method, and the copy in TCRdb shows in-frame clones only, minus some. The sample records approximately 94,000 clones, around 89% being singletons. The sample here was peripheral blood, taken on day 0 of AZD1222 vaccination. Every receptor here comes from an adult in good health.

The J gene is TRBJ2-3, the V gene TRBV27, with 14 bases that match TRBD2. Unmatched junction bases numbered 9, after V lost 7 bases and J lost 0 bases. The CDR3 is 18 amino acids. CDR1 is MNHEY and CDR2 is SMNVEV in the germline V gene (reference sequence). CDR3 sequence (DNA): TGTGCCAGCACCTCCCCGGGACTAGCGGGAGCGAGCACAGATACGCAGTATTTT. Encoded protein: CASTSPGLAGASTDTQYF.

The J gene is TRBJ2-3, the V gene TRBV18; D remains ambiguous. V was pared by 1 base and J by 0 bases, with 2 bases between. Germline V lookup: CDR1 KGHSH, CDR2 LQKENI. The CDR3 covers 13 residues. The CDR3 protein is CASSPQSTDTQYF. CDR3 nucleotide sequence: TGTGCCAGCTCACCACAGAGCACAGATACGCAGTATTTT.

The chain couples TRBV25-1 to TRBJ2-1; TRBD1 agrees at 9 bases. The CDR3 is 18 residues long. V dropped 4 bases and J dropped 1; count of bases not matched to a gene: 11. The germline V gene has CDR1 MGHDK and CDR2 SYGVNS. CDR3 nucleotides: TGTGCCAGCAGTGGATTTCCGAAACAGGGGGCTTCCTACAATGAGCAGTTCTTC. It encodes CASSGFPKQGASYNEQFF.

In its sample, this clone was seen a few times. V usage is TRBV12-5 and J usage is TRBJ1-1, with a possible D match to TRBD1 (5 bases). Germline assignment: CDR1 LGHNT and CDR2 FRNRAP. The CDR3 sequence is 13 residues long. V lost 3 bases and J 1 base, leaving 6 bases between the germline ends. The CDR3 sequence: CASGFGGNTEAFF. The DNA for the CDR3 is TGTGCTAGTGGTTTTGGGGGGAACACTGAAGCTTTCTTT. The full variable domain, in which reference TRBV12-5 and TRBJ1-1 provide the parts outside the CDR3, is DARVTQTPRHKVTEMGQEVTMRCQPILGHNTVFWYRQTMMQGLELLAYFRNRAPLDDSGMPKDRFSAEMPDATLATLKIQPSEPRDSAVYFCASGFGGNTEAFFGQGTRLTVV.

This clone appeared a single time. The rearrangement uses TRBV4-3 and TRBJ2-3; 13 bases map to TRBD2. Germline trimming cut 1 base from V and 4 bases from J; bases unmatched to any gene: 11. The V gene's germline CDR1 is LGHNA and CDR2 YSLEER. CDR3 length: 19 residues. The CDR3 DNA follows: TGCGCCAGCAGCCAAGGTGGTGGACTAGCGGGAGTTTTGGCAGATACGCAGTATTTT. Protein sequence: CASSQGGGLAGVLADTQYF.

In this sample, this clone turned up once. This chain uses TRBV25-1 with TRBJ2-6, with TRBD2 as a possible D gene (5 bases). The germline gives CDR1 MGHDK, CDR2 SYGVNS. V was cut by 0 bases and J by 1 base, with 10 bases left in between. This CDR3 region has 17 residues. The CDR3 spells CASSEYNGKSGANVLTF. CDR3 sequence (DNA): TGTGCCAGCAGTGAATATAACGGGAAATCTGGGGCCAACGTCCTGACTTTC.

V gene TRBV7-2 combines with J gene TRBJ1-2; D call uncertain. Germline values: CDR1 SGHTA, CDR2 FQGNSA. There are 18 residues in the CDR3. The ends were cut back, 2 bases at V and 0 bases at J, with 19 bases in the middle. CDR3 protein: CASSLSWAARGSNYGYTF. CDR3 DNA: TGTGCCAGCAGCTTAAGCTGGGCAGCCCGAGGTTCTAACTATGGCTACACCTTC.

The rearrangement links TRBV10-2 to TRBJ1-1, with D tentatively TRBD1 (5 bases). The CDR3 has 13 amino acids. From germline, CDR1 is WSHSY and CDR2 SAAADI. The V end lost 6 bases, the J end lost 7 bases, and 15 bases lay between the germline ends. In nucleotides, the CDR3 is TGCGCCAGCAGGGTTCGGGGGACCAATGAAGCTTTCTTT. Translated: CASRVRGTNEAFF.

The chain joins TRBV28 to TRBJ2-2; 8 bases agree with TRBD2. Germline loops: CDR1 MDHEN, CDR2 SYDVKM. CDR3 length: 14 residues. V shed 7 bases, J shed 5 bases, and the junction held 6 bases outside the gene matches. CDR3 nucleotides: TGTGCCAGCACCGCGGGAGGAGGAACCGGGGAGCTGTTTTTT. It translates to CASTAGGGTGELFF.

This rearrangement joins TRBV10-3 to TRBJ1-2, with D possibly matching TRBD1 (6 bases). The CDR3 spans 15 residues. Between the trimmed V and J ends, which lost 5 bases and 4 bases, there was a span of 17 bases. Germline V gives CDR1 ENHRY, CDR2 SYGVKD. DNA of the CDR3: TGTGCCATCAGTAAAGGGGGAGCCTCTCTCTATGGCTACACCTTC. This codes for CAISKGGASLYGYTF.

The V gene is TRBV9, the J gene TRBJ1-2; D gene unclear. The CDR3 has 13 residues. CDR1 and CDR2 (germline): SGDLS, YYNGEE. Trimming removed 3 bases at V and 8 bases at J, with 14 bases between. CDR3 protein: CASSAGWGAGYTF. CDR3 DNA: TGTGCCAGCAGCGCCGGGTGGGGAGCGGGCTACACCTTC.

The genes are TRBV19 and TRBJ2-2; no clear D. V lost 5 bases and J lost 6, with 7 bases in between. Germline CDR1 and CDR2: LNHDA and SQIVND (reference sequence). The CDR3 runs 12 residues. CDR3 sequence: CASSFHAGELFF. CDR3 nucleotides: TGTGCCAGTAGTTTCCACGCCGGGGAGCTGTTTTTT.

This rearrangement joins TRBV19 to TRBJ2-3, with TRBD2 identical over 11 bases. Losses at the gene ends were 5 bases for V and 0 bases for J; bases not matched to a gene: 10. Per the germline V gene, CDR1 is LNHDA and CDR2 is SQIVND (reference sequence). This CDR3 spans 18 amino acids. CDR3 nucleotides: TGTGCCAGTAGTCCCATGGTAGCGGGAGGGCCGAGCACAGATACGCAGTATTTT. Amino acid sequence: CASSPMVAGGPSTDTQYF.

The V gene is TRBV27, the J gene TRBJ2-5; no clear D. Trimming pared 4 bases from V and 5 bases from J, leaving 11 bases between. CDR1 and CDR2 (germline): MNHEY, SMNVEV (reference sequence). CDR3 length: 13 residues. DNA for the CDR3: TGTGCCAGCAGTTCACGTGTCCGGGAGACCCAGTACTTC. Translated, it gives CASSSRVRETQYF.

The CDR3: CASSQEIAAPQYF. DNA for the CDR3: TGCGCCAGCAGCCAAGAAATAGCCGCGCCGCAGTACTTC. The chain joins TRBV4-3 to TRBJ2-7; D not certain. From germline, CDR1 is LGHNA and CDR2 YSLEER. Between the trimmed V and J ends, which lost 0 bases and 9 bases, there was a span of 12 bases. The CDR3 spans 13 residues.

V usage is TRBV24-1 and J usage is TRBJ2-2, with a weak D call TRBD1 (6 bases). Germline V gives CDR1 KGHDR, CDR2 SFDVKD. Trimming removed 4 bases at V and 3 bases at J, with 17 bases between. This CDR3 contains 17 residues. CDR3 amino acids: CATSEMGQGSDTGELFF. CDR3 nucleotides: TGTGCCACCAGTGAGATGGGGCAGGGGAGTGACACCGGGGAGCTGTTTTTT.

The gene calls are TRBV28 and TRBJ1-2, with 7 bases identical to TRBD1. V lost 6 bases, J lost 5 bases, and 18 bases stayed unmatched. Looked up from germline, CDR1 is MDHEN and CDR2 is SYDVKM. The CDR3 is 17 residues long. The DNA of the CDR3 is TGTGCCAGCAGGCGGAGAATCTTGAACAGGGGAAGGTATGGCTACACCTTC. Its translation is CASRRRILNRGRYGYTF.

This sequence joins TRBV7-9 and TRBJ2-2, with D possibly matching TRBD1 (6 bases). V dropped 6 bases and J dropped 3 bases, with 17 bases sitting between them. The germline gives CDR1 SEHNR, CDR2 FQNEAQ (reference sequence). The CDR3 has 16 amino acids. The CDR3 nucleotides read TGTGCCAGCAGGCAACCACAGGGAGCGGACACCGGGGAGCTGTTTTTT. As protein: CASRQPQGADTGELFF. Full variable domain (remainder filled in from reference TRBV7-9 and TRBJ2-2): DTGVSQNPRHKITKRGQNVTFRCDPISEHNRLYWYRQTLGQGPEFLTYFQNEAQLEKSRLLSDRFSAERPKGSFSTLEIQRTEQGDSAMYLCASRQPQGADTGELFFGEGSRLTVL.